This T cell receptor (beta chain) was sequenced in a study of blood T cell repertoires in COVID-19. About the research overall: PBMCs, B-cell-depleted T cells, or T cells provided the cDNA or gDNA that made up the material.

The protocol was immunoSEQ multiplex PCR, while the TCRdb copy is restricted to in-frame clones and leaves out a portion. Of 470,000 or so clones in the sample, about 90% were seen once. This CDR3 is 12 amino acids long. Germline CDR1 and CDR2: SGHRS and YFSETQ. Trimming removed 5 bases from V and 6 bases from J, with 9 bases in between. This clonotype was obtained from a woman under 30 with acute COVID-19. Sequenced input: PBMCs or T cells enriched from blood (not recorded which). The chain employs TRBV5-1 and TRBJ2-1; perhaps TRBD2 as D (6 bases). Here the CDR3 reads CASSPGSNEQFF. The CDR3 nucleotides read TGCGCCAGCAGTCCCGGGAGCAATGAGCAGTTCTTC.